The rows below give T cell receptor beta chains drawn from one sample of a study of cytomegalovirus exposure and HLA in healthy donors. Sequenced by immunoSEQ multiplex PCR; TCRdb stores in-frame clones only, minus some. This sample contains about 200,000 clones. The sample taken for sequencing was PBMCs. The receptors were gathered from a boy younger than 18 in good health and CMV-seronegative. CDR3s include the opening cysteine and the closing phenylalanine or tryptophan. The order of the fields is J gene, V gene, D gene, CDR3 DNA, CDR3 protein. The D gene is left open where the match is weak.

TRBJ2-7	TRBV5-1	TRBD1	TGCGCCAGCAGCTTGTGGGGGACAGGGGATCCCGAGCAGTACTTC	CASSLWGTGDPEQYF
TRBJ2-2	TRBV5-1	NA	TGCGCCAGCAGCTTTAGAGGAAACACCGGGGAGCTGTTTTTT	CASSFRGNTGELFF
TRBJ2-7	TRBV4-1	NA	TGCGCCAGCAGCCAAGATATAGCGCTCGTTTTCCCTTACTACGAGCAGTACTTC	CASSQDIALVFPYYEQYF
TRBJ2-7	TRBV6-6	TRBD1	TGTGCCAGCAGTCGCAATGACGGGACAGGGGAATACGAGCAGTACTTC	CASSRNDGTGEYEQYF
TRBJ1-1	TRBV7-6	TRBD1	TGTGCCAGCAGCTTAGGAGGACAGGGCGACACTGAAGCTTTCTTT	CASSLGGQGDTEAFF
TRBJ2-3	TRBV7-9	NA	TGTGCCAGCAGCTACCCAGGGGTAGGGTCGGATGGCACAGATACGCAGTATTTT	CASSYPGVGSDGTDTQYF
TRBJ1-1	TRBV5-1	TRBD1	TGCGCCAGCAGCTTGGGAGGAGGGGACAGGGAGGGCACTGAAGCTTTCTTT	CASSLGGGDREGTEAFF
TRBJ1-5	TRBV30	NA	TGTGCCTGGCGGGTTAGTCTCAATCAGCCCCAGCATTTT	CAWRVSLNQPQHF
TRBJ2-1	TRBV7-6	TRBD1	TGTGCCAGCAGCGGGCGGGGACAGGGGTCCTACAATGAGCAGTTCTTC	CASSGRGQGSYNEQFF
TRBJ2-7	TRBV4-1	TRBD2	TGCGCCAGCAGCCAACTAGCGGGGGTGATTACCGCCTACGAGCAGTACTTC	CASSQLAGVITAYEQYF
TRBJ1-2	TRBV4-2	NA	TGTGCCAGCAGCCCGGCGGGTAGGGATGGCTACACCTTC	CASSPAGRDGYTF
TRBJ2-5	TRBV9	TRBD2	TGTGCCAGCAGCATGCGACTAGCGGGGAGAGAGACCCAGTACTTC	CASSMRLAGRETQYF
TRBJ2-7	TRBV7-9	TRBD2	TGTGCCAGCAGCTTAGCCGGGGGGAGCTACGAGCAGTACTTC	CASSLAGGSYEQYF
TRBJ1-2	TRBV5-6	NA	TGTGCCAGCAGCTTGGCCCGCGACATCTATGGCTACACCTTC	CASSLARDIYGYTF
TRBJ2-7	TRBV6-5	NA	TGTGCCAGCAGTTACTTCGAGAGGGGGGGCGAGCAGTACTTC	CASSYFERGGEQYF
TRBJ2-1	TRBV7-2	TRBD2	TGTGCCAGCAGCTTCAATAATACGGGGGGGCCTGCTGAGCAGTTCTTC	CASSFNNTGGPAEQFF
TRBJ2-7	TRBV5-1	TRBD1	TGCGCCAGCAGCTTAGCTCCGGACAGGGCCTCCTACGAGCAGTACTTC	CASSLAPDRASYEQYF
TRBJ1-1	TRBV9	NA	TGTGCCAGCAGCACCCGTCCGGGAAGCACTGAAGCTTTCTTT	CASSTRPGSTEAFF
TRBJ2-3	TRBV30	TRBD2	TGTGCCTCCACACCCGGCCTAGCGGGGGTCACAGATACGCAGTATTTT	CASTPGLAGVTDTQYF
TRBJ1-1	TRBV7-9	NA	TGTGCCAGCAGCCCCGACTACACTGAAGCTTTCTTT	CASSPDYTEAFF
TRBJ2-3	TRBV4-2	TRBD2	TGTGCCAGCAGCCAAGATAGCGGGGGGCCAGATACGCAGTATTTT	CASSQDSGGPDTQYF
TRBJ1-1	TRBV13	NA	TGTGCCAGCAGCCTGGGGCTGAACACTGAAGCTTTCTTT	CASSLGLNTEAFF